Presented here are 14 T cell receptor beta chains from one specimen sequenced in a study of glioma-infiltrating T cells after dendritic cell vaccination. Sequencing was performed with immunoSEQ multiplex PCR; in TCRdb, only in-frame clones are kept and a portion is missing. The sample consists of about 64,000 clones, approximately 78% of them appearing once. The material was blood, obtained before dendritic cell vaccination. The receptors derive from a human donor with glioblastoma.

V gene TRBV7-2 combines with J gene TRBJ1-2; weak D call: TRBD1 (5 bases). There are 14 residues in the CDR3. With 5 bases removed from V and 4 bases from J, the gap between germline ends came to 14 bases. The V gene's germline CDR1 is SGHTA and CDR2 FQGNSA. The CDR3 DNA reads TGTGCCAGCAGCCCCGACAGCCCCTCCTATGGCTACACCTTC. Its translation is CASSPDSPSYGYTF.

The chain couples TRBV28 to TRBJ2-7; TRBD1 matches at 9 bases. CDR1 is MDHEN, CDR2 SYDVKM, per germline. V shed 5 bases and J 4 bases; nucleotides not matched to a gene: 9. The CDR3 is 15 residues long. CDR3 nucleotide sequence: TGTGCCAGCAGTCTAAAAGGGACAGGGAGGTACGAGCAGTACTTC. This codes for CASSLKGTGRYEQYF.

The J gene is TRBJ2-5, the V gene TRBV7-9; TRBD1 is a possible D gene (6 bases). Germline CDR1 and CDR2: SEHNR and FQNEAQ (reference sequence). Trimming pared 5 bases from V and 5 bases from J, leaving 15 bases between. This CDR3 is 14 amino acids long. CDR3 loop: CASSQDGGRETQYF. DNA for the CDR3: TGTGCCAGCAGCCAAGATGGGGGCCGGGAGACCCAGTACTTC. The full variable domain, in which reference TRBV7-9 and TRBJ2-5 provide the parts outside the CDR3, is DTGVSQNPRHKITKRGQNVTFRCDPISEHNRLYWYRQTLGQGPEFLTYFQNEAQLEKSRLLSDRFSAERPKGSFSTLEIQRTEQGDSAMYLCASSQDGGRETQYFGPGTRLLVL.

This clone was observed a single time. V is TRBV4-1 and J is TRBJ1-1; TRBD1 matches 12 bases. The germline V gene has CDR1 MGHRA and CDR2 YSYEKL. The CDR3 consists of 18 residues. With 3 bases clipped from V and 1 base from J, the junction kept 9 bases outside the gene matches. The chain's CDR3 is CASSHPTRDRGRNTEAFF. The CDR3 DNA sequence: TGCGCCAGCAGCCACCCCACCCGGGACAGGGGGCGGAACACTGAAGCTTTCTTT.

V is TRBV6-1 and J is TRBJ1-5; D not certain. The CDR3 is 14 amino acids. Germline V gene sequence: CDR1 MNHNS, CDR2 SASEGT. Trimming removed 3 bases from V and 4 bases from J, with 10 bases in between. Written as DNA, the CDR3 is TGTGCCAGCAGTGAGCGGCGGGGAAATCAGCCCCAGCATTTT. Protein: CASSERRGNQPQHF.

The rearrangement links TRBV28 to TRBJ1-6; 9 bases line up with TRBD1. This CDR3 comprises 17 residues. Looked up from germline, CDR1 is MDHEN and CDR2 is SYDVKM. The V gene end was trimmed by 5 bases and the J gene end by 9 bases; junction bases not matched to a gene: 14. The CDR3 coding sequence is TGTGCCAGCAGTGCATACGGGACAGGGCGATCAGGTTCACCCCTCCACTTT. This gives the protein CASSAYGTGRSGSPLHF.

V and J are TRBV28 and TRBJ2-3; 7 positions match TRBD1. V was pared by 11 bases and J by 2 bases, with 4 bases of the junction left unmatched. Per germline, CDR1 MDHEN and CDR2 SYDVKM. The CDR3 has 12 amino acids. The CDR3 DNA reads TGTGCCTCCACAGGGGCCACAGATACGCAGTATTTT. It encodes CASTGATDTQYF.

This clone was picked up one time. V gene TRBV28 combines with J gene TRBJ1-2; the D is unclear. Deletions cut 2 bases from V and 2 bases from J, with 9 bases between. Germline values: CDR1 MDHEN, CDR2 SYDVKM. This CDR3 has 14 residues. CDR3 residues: CASSLLPGNYGYTF. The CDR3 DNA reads TGTGCCAGCAGTTTACTTCCGGGAAACTATGGCTACACCTTC.

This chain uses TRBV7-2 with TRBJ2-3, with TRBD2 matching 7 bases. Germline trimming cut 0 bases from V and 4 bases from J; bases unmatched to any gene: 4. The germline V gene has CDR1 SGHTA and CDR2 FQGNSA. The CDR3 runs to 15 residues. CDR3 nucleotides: TGTGCCAGCAGCTTAGCACGGGGAGGGGCAGATACGCAGTATTTT. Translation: CASSLARGGADTQYF.

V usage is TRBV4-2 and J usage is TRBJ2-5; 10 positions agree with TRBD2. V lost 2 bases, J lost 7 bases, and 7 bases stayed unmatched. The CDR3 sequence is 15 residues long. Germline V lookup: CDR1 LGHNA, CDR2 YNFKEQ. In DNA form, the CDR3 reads TGTGCCAGCAGCCAACCGGGACTAGCGCACGGGACCCAGTACTTC. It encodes CASSQPGLAHGTQYF.

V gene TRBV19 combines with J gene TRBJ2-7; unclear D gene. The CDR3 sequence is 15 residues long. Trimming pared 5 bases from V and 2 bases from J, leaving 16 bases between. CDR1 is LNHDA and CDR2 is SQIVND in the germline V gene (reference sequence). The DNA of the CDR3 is TGTGCCAGTAGTCCCCTCCACTCGGTCCCCTACGAGCAGTACTTC. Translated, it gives CASSPLHSVPYEQYF.

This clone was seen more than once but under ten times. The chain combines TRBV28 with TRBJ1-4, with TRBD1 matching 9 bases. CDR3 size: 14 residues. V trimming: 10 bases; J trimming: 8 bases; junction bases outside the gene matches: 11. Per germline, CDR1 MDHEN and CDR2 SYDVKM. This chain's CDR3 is CATRRGQGVEKLFF. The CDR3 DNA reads TGTGCCACCCGAAGGGGACAGGGTGTGGAAAAACTGTTTTTT.

The CDR3 spells CASSDWALNTEAFF. CDR3 nucleotides: TGTGCCAGCAGTGACTGGGCCTTGAACACTGAAGCTTTCTTT. The chain couples TRBV25-1 to TRBJ1-1; D is unresolved. Trimming took 3 bases from V and 0 from J, leaving 8 bases between them. Germline lookup yields CDR1 MGHDK and CDR2 SYGVNS. The CDR3 sequence is 14 residues long.

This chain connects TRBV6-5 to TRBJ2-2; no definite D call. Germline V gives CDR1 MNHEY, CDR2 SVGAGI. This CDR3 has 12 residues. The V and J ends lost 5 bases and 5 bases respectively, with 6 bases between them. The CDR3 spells CASSHRTGELFF. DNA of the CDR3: TGTGCCAGCAGTCATCGGACCGGGGAGCTGTTTTTT.